The T cell receptor (beta chain) described here comes from a study of cytomegalovirus exposure and HLA in healthy donors. On this clone itself: Its target is unknown.

Findings and limits, study-wide: Researchers reported in a later analysis that common viral pathogens appeared linked to several top clusters. Using a false discovery rate of 0.05, a later analysis showed that around 16,000 TCR beta sequences were associated with HLA alleles.

PCR was performed using 60 Vbeta and 13 Jbeta primers. Data came from immunoSEQ multiplex PCR; TCRdb stores just in-frame clones and leaves some out. The sample holds 120,000 to 150,000 clones, 73% seen once. What was sequenced was PBMCs. The receptor was isolated from a woman aged 40 to 50 in good health and CMV-seronegative.

The CDR3 protein is CASSPGQLQETQYF. The CDR3 DNA reads as TGTGCCAGCAGTCCCGGACAGCTACAAGAGACCCAGTACTTC. The chain couples TRBV27 to TRBJ2-5, with D tentatively TRBD1 (6 bases). Germline V gene data show CDR1 as MNHEY and CDR2 as SMNVEV (reference sequence). The CDR3 contains 14 residues. Trimming stripped 5 bases from V and 2 bases from J, with 12 bases between.